This record covers a single TCR beta chain. It lacks a known antigen. Base qualities are not at hand, and no much larger clone is one base apart. To sequence the TCRbeta CDR3 region, genomic DNA was isolated from the sorted cells. The immunoSEQ Assay was used for sequencing of TCRbeta CDR3 regions. TCRdb's version of the immuneACCESS table is confined to in-frame rearrangements and falls short of the full clone set. An unresolved V gene accounts for under half of the shortfall where checked; the remainder is of unknown origin. This sample holds about 82,000 clones; about nine tenths were observed only once. The ten largest clonotypes hold around 1.8% of the sample. The source of the sample is a study of OX40 agonist ivuxolimab in advanced cancers. In the study overall: The costimulatory receptor OX40 (CD134) was targeted by ivuxolimab, a fully human IgG2 agonistic monoclonal antibody. Partial responses were achieved by three dose-escalation patients, of whom one had hepatocellular carcinoma and two had cutaneous melanoma. The point of sequencing TCRbeta in the periphery was to test whether ivuxolimab changed TCR sequence diversity and drove clonal T-cell expansion. Of the approximately 50 dose-escalation patients, hepatocellular carcinoma was present in approximately 20, melanoma in roughly 15, renal cell carcinoma in 9 and head and neck cancer in 9. A male proportion of 70% to 90% and a mean age of approximately 60 years, ranging from 23 to 79, were recorded for the dose-escalation cohort. Patients were allowed to have had prior anti-PD-1, anti-PD-L1 or anti-CTLA-4 therapy, and around 43% of the dose-escalation patients had been treated with checkpoint inhibitors. The paper describes the monotherapy dose-escalation part (N ≈ 51 patients) of the phase I trial of ivuxolimab. Intravenous ivuxolimab was administered to patients every 2 weeks at six dose levels: 0.01, 0.1, 0.3, 1.5, 3 and 10 mg/kg.

Patients with autoimmune disease history or receiving systemic immunosuppression were excluded from the trial. Peripheral blood for TCR sequencing was collected from all dose cohorts at baseline, on cycle 4 day 1, and on cycle 7 day 1. Samples were obtained from an open-label, multicenter, first-in-human phase I dose-escalation trial of ivuxolimab. Adults with locally advanced or metastatic melanoma, renal cell carcinoma, hepatocellular carcinoma or head and neck squamous cell carcinoma were enrolled in the trial. Before TCR sequencing, CD4+ and CD8+ T cells were separately sorted from peripheral blood. The germline V gene specifies MDHEN as CDR1 and SYDVKM as CDR2. The V end loses 6 bases and the J end loses 0 bases, and a stretch of 15 bases separates them. The CDR3 runs 16 residues from the cysteine to the phenylalanine. The kept DNA is CDR3 alone, 48 bases in frame from the first base. General findings and caveats noted by the study authors: At doses of 0.1 to 3.0 mg/kg, clonal expansion of both CD4+ and CD8+ T cells in blood was seen between baseline and week 6. On average, CD8+ T cells showed more expanded clones than CD4+ T cells after ivuxolimab. Low levels of normalized T-cell clonal expansion were also seen in some patients who did not respond. In the 0.1-3.0 mg/kg groups, partial responders were among the patients with the lowest normalized peripheral clonal expansion, particularly in CD8+ T cells. The antigen specificity of the peripheral T cells that underwent clonal expansion was not determined.

Sequences were derived from CD4+ or CD8+ T cells sorted from blood, sampled in a trial of the OX40 agonist ivuxolimab. The chain is assembled from TRBV28 and TRBJ2-1; the D gene is perhaps TRBD2, on 6 matching bases. This TCR was recovered from an adult with an advanced solid tumor such as melanoma, head and neck, liver or kidney cancer. The CDR3: CASRRGDGSSYNEQFF. DNA sequence: TGTGCCAGCAGACGGGGCGACGGGAGCTCCTACAATGAGCAGTTCTTC.